This T cell receptor (beta chain) was profiled in a study of cytomegalovirus exposure and HLA in healthy donors. PCR primers comprised 60 Vbeta and 13 Jbeta primers. The data were produced by immunoSEQ multiplex PCR, yet TCRdb's version contains in-frame clones alone and is incomplete. Found here are 150,000 to 200,000 clones, roughly a tenth of them singletons; the top ten hold over 1%. CDR3 length: 16 amino acids. V dropped 5 bases and J dropped 0 bases, with 16 bases sitting between them. Germline V CDR1 and CDR2: LGHNA, YNFKEQ. General study points: Among the sequence variants, a highly shared cluster was likely an artifact of sequencing. CMV serostatus was the only immune exposure information that was available.

This clone occurred a few times. Its antigen is unidentified. The V and J genes are TRBV4-2 and TRBJ1-2; a weak D match, TRBD1 (6 bases). This clonotype was obtained from a woman aged 25-40 years in good health and CMV-seropositive. Specimen: PBMCs. CDR3 DNA sequence: TGTGCCAGCAGCGCGAGGACAGTGGATCCTAACTATGGCTACACCTTC. Its translation: CASSARTVDPNYGYTF.